The 8 T cell receptor beta chains presented below share a single source sample, sequenced in a study of T cell responses to AZD1222 COVID-19 vaccine. Only in-frame clones appear in the TCRdb table, and some are missing; sequencing was by immunoSEQ multiplex PCR. The table lists roughly 190,000 clones, roughly 90% of them singletons, with roughly 0.99% in the top ten. This material consisted of peripheral blood, taken on day 0 of AZD1222 vaccination. The receptors originated from an adult in good health.

The rearrangement uses TRBV18 and TRBJ1-3; D is perhaps TRBD1 (5 bases). CDR3 length: 18 residues. CDR1 and CDR2 (germline): KGHSH, LQKENI. The V end was cut by 3 bases, the J end by 0 bases, with 18 bases between. CDR3 loop: CASSPLPSGTVSGNTIYF. Written as DNA, the CDR3 is TGTGCCAGCTCACCCCTACCAAGCGGGACGGTCTCTGGAAACACCATATATTTT.

The rearrangement uses TRBV28 and TRBJ1-3, with D maybe TRBD1 (6 bases). Looked up from germline, CDR1 is MDHEN and CDR2 is SYDVKM. Trimming shortened V by 5 bases and J by 4 bases, and 18 bases separated the two germline ends. This CDR3 spans 16 amino acids. The CDR3 sequence: CASSPYTNREGNTIYF. The CDR3 DNA sequence: TGTGCCAGCAGTCCGTATACGAACAGGGAAGGAAACACCATATATTTT.

The genes are TRBV7-9 and TRBJ1-6; TRBD1 agrees at 8 bases. This CDR3 has 15 residues. Looked up from germline, CDR1 is SEHNR and CDR2 is FQNEAQ (reference sequence). V trimming: 5 bases; J trimming: 4 bases; junction bases outside the gene matches: 4. CDR3 DNA: TGTGCCAGCAGCCTCGGGGACAGGTATAATTCACCCCTCCACTTT. It specifies CASSLGDRYNSPLHF.

A single count supports this clone. The chain employs TRBV12-3 or TRBV12-4 and TRBJ2-7; 7 nucleotides line up with TRBD2. The CDR3 spans 13 residues. V lost 4 bases and J lost 7; bases outside the gene matches: 7. The CDR3 sequence is CASSSGLVGEQYF. The CDR3 region has the DNA TGTGCCAGCAGTTCCGGACTAGTGGGTGAGCAGTACTTC.

This clone was detected only once. This chain connects TRBV7-9 to TRBJ1-1, with D possibly TRBD1 on 6 matching bases. Germline CDR1 SEHNR, CDR2 FQNEAQ (reference sequence). This CDR3 spans 15 amino acids. Trimming pared 5 bases from V and 3 bases from J, leaving 16 bases between. This CDR3 is CASSTPGVEDTEAFF. DNA of the CDR3: TGTGCCAGCAGCACACCAGGGGTAGAGGACACTGAAGCTTTCTTT.

The count of this clone is one. This sequence joins TRBV9 and TRBJ2-7; unclear D gene. This CDR3 has 13 amino acids. Trimming shortened V by 0 bases and J by 2 bases, and 6 bases separated the two germline ends. CDR1 and CDR2 from the germline V gene are SGDLS and YYNGEE. The DNA for the CDR3 is TGTGCCAGCAGCGTAGCCCCAGCCTACGAGCAGTACTTC. Protein sequence: CASSVAPAYEQYF. The full variable domain, with the rest looked up from reference TRBV9 and TRBJ2-7, is DSGVTQTPKHLITATGQRVTLRCSPRSGDLSVYWYQQSLDQGLQFLIQYYNGEERAKGNILERFSAQQFPDLHSELNLSSLELGDSALYFCASSVAPAYEQYFGPGTRLTVT.

The rearrangement joins TRBV2 to TRBJ2-5; perhaps TRBD2 as D (6 bases). CDR1 SNHLY and CDR2 FYNNEI come from the germline V gene. V lost 6 bases and J 2 bases, leaving 16 bases between the germline ends. The CDR3 totals 15 residues. The CDR3 here is CASSDPGAGQETQYF. CDR3 in DNA: TGTGCCAGCAGCGACCCGGGAGCAGGGCAAGAGACCCAGTACTTC.

V usage is TRBV3-1 (or the pseudogene TRBV3-2) and J usage is TRBJ2-2; TRBD1 matches at 8 bases. Trimming at V came to 4 bases and at J to 5 bases, leaving 18 bases not matched to a gene. This CDR3 is built from 19 residues. Germline V CDR1 and CDR2: LGHDT, YNNKEL (reference sequence). CDR3 loop: CASSPVSPDRENWTGELFF. CDR3 nucleotide sequence: TGTGCCAGCAGCCCGGTCAGTCCGGACAGGGAAAATTGGACCGGGGAGCTGTTTTTT.